The rows below give T cell receptor beta chains drawn from one sample of a study of vaccination effects on CD4 cells after COVID-19. Data came from immunoSEQ multiplex PCR; TCRdb stores just in-frame clones and leaves some out. This table has roughly 41,000 clones, 60% to 80% appearing once. Antigen specificity for these receptors is unknown. Here the sequenced sample was CD4+ T cells from PBMCs cultured with HCoV-OC43 spike peptides, taken before COVID-19 vaccination. The receptors come from a human donor who received a COVID-19 vaccine. Each CDR3 is given with its conserved first and last residue. Rows give clone size only sometimes, using once, few, many, or a class for an expanded clone.

CDR3 | V | size | length
CASSSGLAGDEQYF | TRBV18 | few | 14
CASSRPGVEQYF | TRBV3-1/TRBV3-2 | - | 12
CASSTGFLETQYF | TRBV5-1 | - | 13
CASRSHDRGTDTQYF | TRBV6-6 | - | 15
CASSRGTGTYGYTF | TRBV6-5 | - | 14
CASSPAHSGTHSYEQYF | TRBV5-5 | - | 17
CASSPPGEVYEQYF | TRBV18 | - | 14
CASSRETGLYEQYF | TRBV19 | - | 14
CATLKGPYEQYF | TRBV6-5 | - | 12
CASSDRPYEQYF | TRBV10-2 | few | 12
CASSGRGDEKLFF | TRBV3-1/TRBV3-2 | - | 13
CASSLAEGSSYNEQFF | TRBV5-1 | few | 16
CASSEVGRPAGYTF | TRBV6-1 | few | 14
CASSPGLVAYEQYF | TRBV18 | - | 14
CASSWAENQPQHF | TRBV6-5 | - | 13
CASSLDDSRVRYGYTF | TRBV11-1 | - | 16
CATRSSVGWAEAFF | TRBV15 | once | 14
CSVGGSTKNIQYF | TRBV29-1 | - | 13
CASSFDQETQYF | TRBV5-1 | - | 12
CASSETSGATDTQYF | TRBV6-4 | - | 15
CAISTTQGLNQPQHF | TRBV10-3 | - | 15
CASSYEGSTYNEQFF | TRBV11-2 | - | 15
CASSLVTAGETQYF | TRBV5-1 | few | 14
CASSIGVTGTGAGYTF | TRBV19 | - | 16
CASGSVVGYTF | TRBV2 | - | 11
CASSSLGGRSSYEQYF | TRBV11-2 | few | 16
CASSDSRSGGPTDTQYF | TRBV6-4 | - | 17
CATSRDFRGLMGQNTEAFF | TRBV15 | once | 19
CASSLSDRARGNYGYTF | TRBV27 | - | 17
CASRDSGGKETQYF | TRBV21-1 | - | 14
CASRDGTENTEAFF | TRBV9 | - | 14
CAWDNRGRANEKLFF | TRBV30 | - | 15
CASTYPGGNGYTF | TRBV6-6 | - | 13
CASSERAGETQYF | TRBV6-4 | - | 13
CASPTRFDYGYTF | TRBV5-8 | - | 13
CASSHGQAYEQYF | TRBV3-1/TRBV3-2 | few | 13
CASSFRVWGESDEQFF | TRBV27 | once | 16
CASSGDREFF | TRBV19 | - | 10
CASSRGTSGYEQYF | TRBV4-2 | - | 14
CASSLSGSYEQYF | TRBV11-3 | - | 13
CATRRASSAYEQYF | TRBV6-5 | once | 14